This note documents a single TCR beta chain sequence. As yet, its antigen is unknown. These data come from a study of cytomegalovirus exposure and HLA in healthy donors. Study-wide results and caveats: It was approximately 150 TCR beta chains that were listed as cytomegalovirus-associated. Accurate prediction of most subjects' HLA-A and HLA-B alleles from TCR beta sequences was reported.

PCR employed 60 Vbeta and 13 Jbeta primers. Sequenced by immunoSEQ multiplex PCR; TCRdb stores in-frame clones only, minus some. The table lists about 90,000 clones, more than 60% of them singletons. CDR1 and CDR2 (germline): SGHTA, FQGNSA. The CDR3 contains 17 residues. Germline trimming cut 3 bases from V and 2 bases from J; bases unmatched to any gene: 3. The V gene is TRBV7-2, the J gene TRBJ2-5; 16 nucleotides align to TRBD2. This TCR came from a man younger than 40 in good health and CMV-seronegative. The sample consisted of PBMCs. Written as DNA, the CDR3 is TGTGCCAGCAGCTTCGGGACTAGCGGGGGGGTTCAAGAGACCCAGTACTTC. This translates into CASSFGTSGGVQETQYF.